The clone carrying this TCR beta chain has a single count. V was clipped by 8 bases and J by 10 bases, with 20 bases between them. The CDR3 consists of 13 residues. This sample is part of a study of blood T cell repertoires in COVID-19. Assay: immunoSEQ multiplex PCR; the TCRdb copy retains only in-frame clones and omits some. The sample has approximately 450,000 clones; 75% to 90% are singletons. The V and J genes are TRBV12-3 or TRBV12-4 and TRBJ1-1; possibly TRBD1 for D (6 bases). The clonotype originates from a man aged 25 to 45 who had recovered from COVID-19. The sequencing sample was made of PBMCs or T cells enriched from blood (not recorded which). The CDR3 DNA reads TGTGCCAGCGGAGGACAGTCGAGATACGGAGCTTTCTTT. It is translated as CASGGQSRYGAFF.